These T cell receptor beta chains were read from a single sample in a study of blood T cell repertoires in COVID-19. Produced via immunoSEQ multiplex PCR; TCRdb's table is partial and in-frame only. The data contain 50,000 to 70,000 clones, roughly 78% of them singletons. What was sequenced was peripheral blood. The origin of the receptors is a man between 60 and 70 years old with acute or convalescent COVID-19. Both conserved end residues are trimmed from each CDR3.

j_call | v_call | cdr3_aa
TRBJ2-7 | TRBV5-1 | ASSFISSGEQY
TRBJ2-7 | TRBV11-2 | ASSQGLGPYEQY
TRBJ1-2 | TRBV28 | ASRDREGDGYT
TRBJ1-5 | TRBV2 | ASRSGTGGARQPQH
TRBJ2-2 | TRBV9 | ASSVRGGRPGELF
TRBJ1-2 | TRBV24-1 | ATSDLLNYGYT
TRBJ1-4 | TRBV28 | ASSSPWGDLINEKLF
TRBJ1-2 | TRBV30 | AWSSRGYGYT
TRBJ2-1 | TRBV7-9 | ASSFSSYNEQF
TRBJ2-2 | TRBV11-3 | ASSLIAGELF
TRBJ1-1 | TRBV5-1 | ASRSTVGVNTEAF
TRBJ1-1 | TRBV5-1 | ASISGGQGGEAF
TRBJ1-1 | TRBV6-5 | ASSYLMWTGNTEAF
TRBJ2-7 | TRBV7-2 | ASSPPGTGLEQY
TRBJ2-1 | TRBV15 | ATSRGTSGNEQF
TRBJ2-3 | TRBV27 | ASSPTVTASTDTQY
TRBJ2-3 | TRBV7-3 | ASSLMGLAESGTDTQY
TRBJ1-1 | TRBV20-1 | SASERPVEGAAF
TRBJ2-5 | TRBV11-2 | ASSPRDRGRVQETQY
TRBJ1-5 | TRBV2 | ASSDGTGTDQPQH
TRBJ2-1 | TRBV7-7 | ASSLNPRSSYNEQF
TRBJ2-3 | TRBV3-1/TRBV3-2 | ASSQVRERGTDTQY
TRBJ1-3 | TRBV28 | ASSNVGGSGNTIY
TRBJ2-6 | TRBV6-5 | ASTRPGAGANVLT
TRBJ1-2 | TRBV6-5 | ASSYSIQGGYGYT
TRBJ1-2 | TRBV4-2 | ASSQAQGYGYT
TRBJ1-4 | TRBV5-6 | ASFFRGGTNEKLF
TRBJ2-1 | TRBV27 | ASSSLAGGVNEQF
TRBJ2-7 | TRBV5-4 | ASRPGLVTYEQY
TRBJ2-7 | TRBV4-2 | ASSQSTGAYSYEQY
TRBJ1-6 | TRBV9 | ASSVGSGTANSPLH
TRBJ2-1 | TRBV11-2 | ASIGDRDYNEQF
TRBJ1-5 | TRBV27 | ASSPGFSGSQPQH
TRBJ2-2 | TRBV11-3 | ASSLNSGIGELF
TRBJ2-7 | TRBV19 | ASSVQGDLYEQY
TRBJ2-1 | TRBV9 | ASSQYNEQF
TRBJ2-2 | TRBV4-3 | ASSQGLAGDTGELF
TRBJ2-3 | TRBV6-6 | ASRPGQGIPDTQY